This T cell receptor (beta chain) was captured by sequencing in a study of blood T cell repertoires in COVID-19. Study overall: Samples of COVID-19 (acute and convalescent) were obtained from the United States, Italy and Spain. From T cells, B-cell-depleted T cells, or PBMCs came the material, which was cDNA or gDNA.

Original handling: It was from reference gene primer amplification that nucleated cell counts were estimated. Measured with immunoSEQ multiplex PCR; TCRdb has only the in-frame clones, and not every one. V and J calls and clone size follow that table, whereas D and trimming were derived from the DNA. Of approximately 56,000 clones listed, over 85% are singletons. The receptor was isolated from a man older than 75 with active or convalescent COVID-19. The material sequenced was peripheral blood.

CDR3 amino acids: CATSRDPLGETQYF. CDR3 DNA: TGTGCCACCAGCAGAGATCCGCTCGGGGAGACCCAGTACTTC. This chain uses TRBV15 with TRBJ2-5; D not resolved. CDR3 size: 14 residues. The germline V gene encodes CDR1 LNHNV and CDR2 YYDKDF (reference sequence). V lost 0 bases to trimming and J lost 5 bases, with 10 bases between them.